Below, one TCR beta chain is given with its context. The data stem from a study of blood T cell repertoires in COVID-19. Study information: T cells, B-cell-depleted T cells, or PBMCs provided the cDNA or gDNA that served as material.

The method was immunoSEQ multiplex PCR; TCRdb's version includes in-frame clones alone and lacks a portion of them. This sample yields 45,000 to 65,000 clones, of which more than 85% are seen a single time; less than 10% belongs to the top ten. The V end lost 2 bases, the J end lost 7 bases, and 18 bases lay between the germline ends. The CDR3 consists of 15 residues. Per germline, CDR1 GTSNPN and CDR2 SVGIG (reference sequence). V and J are TRBV30 and TRBJ1-5; a weak D match, TRBD1 (6 bases). Material: peripheral blood. The sequence derives from an elderly woman with acute or convalescent COVID-19. The CDR3 sequence: CAWSSLDRLRQPQHF. CDR3 sequence (DNA): TGTGCCTGGAGTTCCCTAGACAGGCTCAGGCAGCCCCAGCATTTT.